The rows below give T cell receptor beta chains drawn from one sample of a study of control samples from healthy donors and cancer patients. Libraries were prepared by immunoSEQ multiplex PCR; TCRdb keeps only in-frame clonotypes and omits some of them. The table records 150,000 or so clones, about 90% of them present only once. Sequencing was done on a sample of blood. The receptor source for this set is a man younger than 40 in good health. CDR3s include the opening cysteine and the closing phenylalanine or tryptophan. Each record gives: V gene, J gene, CDR3 protein.

TRBV15	TRBJ1-1	CATSRDRDRGPAFF
TRBV9	TRBJ2-1	CASSVGNLISYNEQFF
TRBV7-7	TRBJ2-2	CASTTIENTGELFF
TRBV5-5	TRBJ2-1	CASSRYETSSSSYNEQFF
TRBV2	TRBJ2-1	CASSTIHGSGNEQFF
TRBV4-1	TRBJ2-6	CASSQGTGRSGANVLTF
TRBV19	TRBJ1-5	CASSPRAGAQPQHF
TRBV5-1	TRBJ1-6	CASSLGQGAVSSPLHF
TRBV7-9	TRBJ2-1	CASSLESGQGSYNEQFF
TRBV5-1	TRBJ2-3	CASSLGRDTQYF
TRBV6-2/TRBV6-3	TRBJ2-1	CASSLEVAGVHTRFF
TRBV28	TRBJ2-7	CASSSSTASTEQYF
TRBV10-3	TRBJ2-7	CAISESTRGTGAYEQYF
TRBV13	TRBJ1-2	CASSLWPAGGYTF
TRBV27	TRBJ2-5	CASSSKADRKETQYF
TRBV7-8	TRBJ2-6	CASSLPGVGTVNSGANVLTF
TRBV12-3/TRBV12-4	TRBJ1-1	CASRTGTNTEAFF
TRBV25-1	TRBJ1-5	CASSESRGGNQPQHF
TRBV10-3	TRBJ1-4	CAISAGPIATNEKLFF
TRBV28	TRBJ1-5	CASSGYQGQGQPQHF
TRBV14	TRBJ2-1	CASSQEGTLREQFF
TRBV19	TRBJ1-6	CASSIRNNSPLHF
TRBV9	TRBJ2-2	CASSVVDGGGTGELFF
TRBV4-1	TRBJ2-2	CASSHDQGLAGRGELFF
TRBV18	TRBJ1-1	CASSPMGAKDTEAFF
TRBV10-3	TRBJ2-1	CAISVRNLNIVSYNEQFF
TRBV7-9	TRBJ2-1	CASSYGTGGKGVYNEQFF